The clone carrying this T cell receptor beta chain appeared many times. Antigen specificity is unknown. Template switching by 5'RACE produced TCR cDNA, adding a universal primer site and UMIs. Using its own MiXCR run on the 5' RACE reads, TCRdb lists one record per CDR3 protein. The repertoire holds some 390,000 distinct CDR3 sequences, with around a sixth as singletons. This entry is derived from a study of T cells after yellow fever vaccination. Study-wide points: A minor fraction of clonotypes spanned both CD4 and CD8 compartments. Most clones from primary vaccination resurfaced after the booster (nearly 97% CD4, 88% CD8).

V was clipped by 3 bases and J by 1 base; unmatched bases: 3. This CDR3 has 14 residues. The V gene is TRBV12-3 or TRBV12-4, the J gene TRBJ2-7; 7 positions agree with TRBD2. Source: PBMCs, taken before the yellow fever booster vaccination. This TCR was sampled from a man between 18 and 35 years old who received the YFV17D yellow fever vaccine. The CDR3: CASSFTSASYEQYF. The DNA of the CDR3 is TGTGCCAGCAGTTTTACTAGCGCATCCTACGAGCAGTACTTC.